This T cell receptor (beta chain) is from a study of identical twins. TCRdb fed the 5' RACE reads into MiXCR, producing one record per CDR3 protein. The sample holds 550,000 to 800,000 distinct CDR3 sequences, roughly 7.1% seen once. V was cut by 11 bases and J by 3 bases, with 16 bases left in between. The CDR3 covers 14 residues. Germline CDR1 ENHRY, CDR2 SYGVKD. This clonotype was seen many times. In addition, the sample was reused for a study of yellow fever vaccine responses in identical twins.

The material sequenced was PBMCs. The rearrangement links TRBV10-3 to TRBJ2-2, with D perhaps TRBD2 (7 bases). This TCR came from a woman aged 18-29 years in good health. CDR3 loop: CAATGRGDTGELFF. The CDR3 DNA reads as TGTGCCGCTACAGGGAGGGGTGACACCGGGGAGCTGTTTTTT.